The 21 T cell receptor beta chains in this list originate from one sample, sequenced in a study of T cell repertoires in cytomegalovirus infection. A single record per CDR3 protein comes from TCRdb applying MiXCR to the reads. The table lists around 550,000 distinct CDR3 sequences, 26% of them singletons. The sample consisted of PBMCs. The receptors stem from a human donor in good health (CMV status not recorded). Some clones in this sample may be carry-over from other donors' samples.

The chain's CDR3 is CASSLFSGLQPQHF. The CDR3 nucleotides are TGTGCCAGCAGTTTGTTTTCGGGGCTCCAGCCCCAGCATTTT. The chain employs TRBV28 and TRBJ1-5; possible D gene TRBD1, 5 bases. From germline, CDR1 is MDHEN and CDR2 SYDVKM. The CDR3 is made up of 14 amino acids. V dropped 3 bases and J dropped 7 bases, with 13 bases sitting between them.

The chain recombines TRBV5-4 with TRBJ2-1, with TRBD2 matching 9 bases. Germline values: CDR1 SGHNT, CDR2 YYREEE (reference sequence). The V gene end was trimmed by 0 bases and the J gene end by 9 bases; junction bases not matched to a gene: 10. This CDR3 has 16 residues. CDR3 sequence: CASSLARASGTAEQFF. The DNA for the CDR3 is TGTGCCAGCAGCTTGGCCCGGGCTAGCGGGACGGCTGAGCAGTTCTTC. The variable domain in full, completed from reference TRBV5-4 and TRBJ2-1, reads ETGVTQSPTHLIKTRGQQVTLRCSSQSGHNTVSWYQQALGQGPQFIFQYYREEENGRGNFPPRFSGLQFPNYSSELNVNALELDDSALYLCASSLARASGTAEQFFGPGTRLTVL.

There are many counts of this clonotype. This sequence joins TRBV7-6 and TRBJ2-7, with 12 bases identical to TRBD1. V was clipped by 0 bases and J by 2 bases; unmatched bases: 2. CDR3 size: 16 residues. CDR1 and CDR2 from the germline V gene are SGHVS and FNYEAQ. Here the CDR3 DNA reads TGTGCCAGCAGCTTAGCGGGGACAGGGGGCCCCTACGAGCAGTACGTC. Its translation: CASSLAGTGGPYEQYV.

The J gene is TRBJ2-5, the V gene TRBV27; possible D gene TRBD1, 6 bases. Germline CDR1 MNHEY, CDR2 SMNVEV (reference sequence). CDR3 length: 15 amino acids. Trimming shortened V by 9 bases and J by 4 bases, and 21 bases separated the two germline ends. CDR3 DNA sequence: TGTGCCAGTAAGGGGGACCCCTCGTATGGAGAGACCCAGTACTTC. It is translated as CASKGDPSYGETQYF.

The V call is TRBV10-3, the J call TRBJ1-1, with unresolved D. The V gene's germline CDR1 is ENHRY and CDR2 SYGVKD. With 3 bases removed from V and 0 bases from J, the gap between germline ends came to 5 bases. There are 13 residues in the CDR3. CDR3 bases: TGTGCCATCAGTGAAGGCCTGAACACTGAAGCTTTCTTT. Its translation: CAISEGLNTEAFF.

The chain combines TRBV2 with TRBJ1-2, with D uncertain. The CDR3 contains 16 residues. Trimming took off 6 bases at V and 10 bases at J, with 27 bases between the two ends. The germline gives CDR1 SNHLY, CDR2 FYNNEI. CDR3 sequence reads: CASRKGEGPRLRVYTF. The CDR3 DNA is TGTGCCAGCAGGAAAGGAGAGGGCCCCCGATTAAGGGTCTACACCTTC.

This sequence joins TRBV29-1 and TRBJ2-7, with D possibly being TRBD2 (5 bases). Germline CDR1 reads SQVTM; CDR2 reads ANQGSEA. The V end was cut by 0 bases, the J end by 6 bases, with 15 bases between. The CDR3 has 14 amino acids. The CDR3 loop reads CSVEDSALGGEQYV. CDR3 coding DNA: TGCAGCGTTGAAGATTCAGCTCTAGGAGGCGAGCAGTACGTC.

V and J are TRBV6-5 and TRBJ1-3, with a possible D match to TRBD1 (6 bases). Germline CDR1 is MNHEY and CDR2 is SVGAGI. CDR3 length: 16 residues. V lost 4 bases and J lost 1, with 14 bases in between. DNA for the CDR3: TGTGCCAGCAGTTCCTACAGGGTAGAATCTGGAAACACCATATATTTT. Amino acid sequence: CASSSYRVESGNTIYF.

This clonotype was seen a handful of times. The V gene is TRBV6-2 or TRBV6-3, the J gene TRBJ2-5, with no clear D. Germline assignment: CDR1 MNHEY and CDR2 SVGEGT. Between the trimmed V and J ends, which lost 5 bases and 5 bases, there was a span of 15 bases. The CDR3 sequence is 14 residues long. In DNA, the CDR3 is TGTGCCAGCAGTAATGACCCTGACGGTGAGACCCAGTACTTC. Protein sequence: CASSNDPDGETQYF.

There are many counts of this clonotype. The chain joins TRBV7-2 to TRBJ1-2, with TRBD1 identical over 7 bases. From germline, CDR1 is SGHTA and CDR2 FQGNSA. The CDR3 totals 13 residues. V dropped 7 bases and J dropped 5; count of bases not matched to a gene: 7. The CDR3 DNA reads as TGTGCCAGCACGGTGACAGGGTCATATGGCTACACCTTC. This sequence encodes CASTVTGSYGYTF.

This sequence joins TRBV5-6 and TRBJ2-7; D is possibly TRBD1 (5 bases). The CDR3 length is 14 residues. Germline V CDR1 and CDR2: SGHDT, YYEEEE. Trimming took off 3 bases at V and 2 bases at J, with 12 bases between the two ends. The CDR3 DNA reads TGTGCCAGCAGCTCGGACATCAAACCCTACGAGCAGTACTTC. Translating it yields CASSSDIKPYEQYF. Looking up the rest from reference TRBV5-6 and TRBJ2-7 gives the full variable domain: DAGVTQSPTHLIKTRGQQVTLRCSPKSGHDTVSWYQQALGQGPQFIFQYYEEEERQRGNFPDRFSGHQFPNYSSELNVNALLLGDSALYLCASSSDIKPYEQYFGPGTRLTVT.

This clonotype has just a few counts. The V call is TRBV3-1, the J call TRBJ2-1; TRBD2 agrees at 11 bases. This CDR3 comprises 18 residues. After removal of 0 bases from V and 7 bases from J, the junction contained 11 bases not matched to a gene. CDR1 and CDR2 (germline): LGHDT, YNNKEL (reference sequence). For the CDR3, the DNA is TGTGCCAGCAGCCAAGATCCTAGCGGGAGGTCAAAATTGAATGAGCAGTTCTTC. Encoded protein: CASSQDPSGRSKLNEQFF.

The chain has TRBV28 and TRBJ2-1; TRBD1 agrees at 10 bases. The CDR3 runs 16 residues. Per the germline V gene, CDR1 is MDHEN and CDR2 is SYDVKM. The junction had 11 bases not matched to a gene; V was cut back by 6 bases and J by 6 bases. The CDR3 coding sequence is TGTGCCAGCAGATCTACGGGACAGGGGTCCGTCAATGAGCAGTTCTTC. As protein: CASRSTGQGSVNEQFF.

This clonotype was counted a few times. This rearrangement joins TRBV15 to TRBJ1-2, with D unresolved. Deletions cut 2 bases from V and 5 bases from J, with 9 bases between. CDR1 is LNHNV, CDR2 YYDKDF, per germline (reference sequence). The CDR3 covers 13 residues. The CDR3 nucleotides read TGTGCCACCAGCAGACCTAACACGTATGGCTACACCTTC. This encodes CATSRPNTYGYTF.

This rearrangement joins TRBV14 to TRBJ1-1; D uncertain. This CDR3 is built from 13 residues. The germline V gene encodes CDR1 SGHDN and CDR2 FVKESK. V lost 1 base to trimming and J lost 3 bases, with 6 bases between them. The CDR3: CASSQAIYTEAFF. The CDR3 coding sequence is TGTGCCAGCAGCCAAGCCATTTACACTGAAGCTTTCTTT. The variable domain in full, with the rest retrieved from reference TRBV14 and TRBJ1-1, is EAGVTQFPSHSVIEKGQTVTLRCDPISGHDNLYWYRRVMGKEIKFLLHFVKESKQDESGMPNNRFLAERTGGTYSTLKVQPAELEDSGVYFCASSQAIYTEAFFGQGTRLTVV.

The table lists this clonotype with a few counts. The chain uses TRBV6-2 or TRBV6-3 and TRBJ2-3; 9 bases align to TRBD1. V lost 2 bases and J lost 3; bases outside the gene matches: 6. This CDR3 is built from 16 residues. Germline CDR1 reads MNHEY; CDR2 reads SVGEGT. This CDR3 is CASSYPTGTGTDTQYF. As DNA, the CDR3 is TGTGCCAGCAGTTACCCGACCGGGACAGGGACAGATACGCAGTATTTT.

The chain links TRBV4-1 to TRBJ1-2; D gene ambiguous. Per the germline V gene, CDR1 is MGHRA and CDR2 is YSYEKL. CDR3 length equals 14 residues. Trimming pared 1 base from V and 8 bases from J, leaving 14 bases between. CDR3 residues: CASSQAPQLWGYTF. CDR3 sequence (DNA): TGCGCCAGCAGCCAAGCGCCACAACTATGGGGCTACACCTTC.

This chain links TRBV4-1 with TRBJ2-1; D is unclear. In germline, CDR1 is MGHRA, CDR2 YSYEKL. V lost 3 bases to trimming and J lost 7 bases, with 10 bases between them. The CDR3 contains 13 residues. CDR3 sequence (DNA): TGCGCCAGCAGCCACACAGACGGGAATGAGCAGTTCTTC. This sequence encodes CASSHTDGNEQFF.

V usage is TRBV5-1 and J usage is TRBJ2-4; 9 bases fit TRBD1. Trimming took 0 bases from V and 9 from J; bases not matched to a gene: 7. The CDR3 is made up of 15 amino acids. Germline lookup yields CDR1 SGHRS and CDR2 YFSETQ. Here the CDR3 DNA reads TGCGCCAGCAGCTTGGGGGCCGGGACAGGGAGCATTCAGTACTTC. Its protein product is CASSLGAGTGSIQYF.

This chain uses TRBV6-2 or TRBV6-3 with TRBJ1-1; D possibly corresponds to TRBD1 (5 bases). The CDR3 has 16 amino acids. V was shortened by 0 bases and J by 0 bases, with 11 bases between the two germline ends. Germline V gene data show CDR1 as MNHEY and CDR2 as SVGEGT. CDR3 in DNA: TGTGCCAGCAGTTACTCAAGCCCGGGACTGAACACTGAAGCTTTCTTT. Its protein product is CASSYSSPGLNTEAFF.

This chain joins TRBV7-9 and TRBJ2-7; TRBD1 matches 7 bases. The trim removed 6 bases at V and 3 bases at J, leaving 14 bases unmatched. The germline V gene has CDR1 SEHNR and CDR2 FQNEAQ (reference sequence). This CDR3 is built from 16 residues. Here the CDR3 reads CASSISGQRTFYEQYF. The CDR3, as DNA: TGTGCCAGCAGTATCTCGGGACAGCGGACCTTCTACGAGCAGTACTTC.